This T cell receptor (beta chain) came from a study of shared clonotypes between healthy human individuals. The repertoire was sequenced with immunoSEQ multiplex PCR; TCRdb's copy has only in-frame clones and lacks some. The sample has 470,000 or so clones, roughly 80% seen once; the top ten hold approximately 11%. The CDR3 consists of 15 residues. V lost 0 bases to trimming and J lost 1 base, with 4 bases between them. Germline lookup yields CDR1 MNHEY and CDR2 SVGAGI. This clone was counted only a few times. The rearrangement links TRBV6-5 to TRBJ2-6; D gene uncertain. This clonotype originated in a woman aged 40 to 55 in good health. Some clones in this sample may be carry-over from other donors' samples. Specimen: PBMCs. The chain's CDR3 is CASSYSGSGANVLTF. The CDR3 DNA follows: TGTGCCAGCAGTTACTCAGGGTCTGGGGCCAACGTCCTGACTTTC.